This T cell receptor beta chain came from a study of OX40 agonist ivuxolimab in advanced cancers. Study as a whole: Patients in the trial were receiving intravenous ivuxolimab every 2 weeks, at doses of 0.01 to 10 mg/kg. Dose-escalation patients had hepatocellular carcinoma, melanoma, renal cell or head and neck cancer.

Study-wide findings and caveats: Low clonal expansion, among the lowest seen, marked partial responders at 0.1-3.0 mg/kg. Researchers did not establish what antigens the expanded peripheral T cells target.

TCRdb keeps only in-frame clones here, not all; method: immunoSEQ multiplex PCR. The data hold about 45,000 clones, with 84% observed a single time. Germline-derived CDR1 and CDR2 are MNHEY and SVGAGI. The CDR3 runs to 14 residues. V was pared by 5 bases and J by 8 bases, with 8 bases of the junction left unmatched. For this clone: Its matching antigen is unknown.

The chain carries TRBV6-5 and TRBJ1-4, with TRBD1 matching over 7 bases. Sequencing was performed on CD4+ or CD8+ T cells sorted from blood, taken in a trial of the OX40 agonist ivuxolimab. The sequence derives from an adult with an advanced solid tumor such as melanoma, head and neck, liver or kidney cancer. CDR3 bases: TGTGCCAGCAGTGCCCGACAGGGACGAGAAAAACTGTTTTTT. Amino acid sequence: CASSARQGREKLFF.